These T cell receptor beta chains were read from a single sample in a study of CD8 T cells in ankylosing spondylitis. TCRdb itself ran the 5' RACE reads through MiXCR, one entry per CDR3 protein. The table records approximately 31,000 distinct CDR3 sequences, more than 30% of them present only once. Sequencing was performed on synovial fluid, either unsorted or a sorted T cell fraction (not recorded which). The receptors stem from a male donor with ankylosing spondylitis. Both conserved end residues are trimmed from each CDR3. Fields, in order: CDR3 protein, V gene, D gene, CDR3 length, J gene. A D gene is named only where the DNA matches it firmly.

ASSPRDPRTGELF | TRBV7-2 | - | 13 | TRBJ2-2
SVLTTISGANVLT | TRBV29-1 | - | 13 | TRBJ2-6
ASSERDSYYNEQF | TRBV2 | TRBD1 | 13 | TRBJ2-1
SYVGYENTEAF | TRBV29-1 | - | 11 | TRBJ1-1
ASIGATGDTQY | TRBV28 | - | 11 | TRBJ2-3
ASSPSFGTSNEQF | TRBV6-4 | - | 13 | TRBJ2-1
ASSRDFDTQY | TRBV7-6 | - | 10 | TRBJ2-3
ASSLFGGRGSTDTQY | TRBV5-1 | TRBD2 | 15 | TRBJ2-3
ASRRGPRGTEAF | TRBV4-2 | - | 12 | TRBJ1-1
ASRDLLNEKLF | TRBV6-1 | - | 11 | TRBJ1-4
ASSEYVHPYEQY | TRBV2 | - | 12 | TRBJ2-7
ASSSLGEFTDTQY | TRBV11-2 | - | 13 | TRBJ2-3
ASSKTGVGYGYT | TRBV12-3/TRBV12-4 | TRBD1 | 12 | TRBJ1-2
ASSTRTGGTYEQY | TRBV7-8 | TRBD1 | 13 | TRBJ2-7
AISGSNGGPWNSPLH | TRBV10-3 | - | 15 | TRBJ1-6
SAEEWGTEAF | TRBV20-1 | - | 10 | TRBJ1-1
ASSFREMNTEAF | TRBV27 | - | 12 | TRBJ1-1
SGSSTDRYTEAF | TRBV20-1 | - | 12 | TRBJ1-1
ASSSRGVSTDTQY | TRBV7-9 | - | 13 | TRBJ2-3
ATSDRERAVPRRKLF | TRBV24-1 | - | 15 | TRBJ2-2
ASSGVRDREMNTEAF | TRBV5-1 | TRBD1 | 15 | TRBJ1-1
ASSLVGSSYNSPLH | TRBV12-3/TRBV12-4 | - | 14 | TRBJ1-6